This T cell receptor (beta chain) was sequenced during a study of early T cells in non-severe SARS-CoV-2 infection. Attachment of unique molecular identifiers to individual cDNA molecules was performed. TCRdb fed the 5' RACE reads into MiXCR, producing one record per CDR3 protein. The sample has 27,000 or so distinct CDR3 sequences, 4.4% seen once; the top ten hold over 10%. There are many counts of this clonotype. Its antigen is as yet unknown. This CDR3 region has 12 residues. Trimming removed 4 bases from V and 2 bases from J; junction bases left unmatched: 2. Germline V CDR1 and CDR2: DFQATT, SNEGSKA (reference sequence). Findings of the study overall: VDJdb matching favored anti-spike CD8 responses, missing private and CD4 specificities.

The origin of this receptor is an adult who was a healthcare worker with PCR-confirmed SARS-CoV-2 infection or an uninfected control (not recorded which). The V call is TRBV20-1, the J call TRBJ2-7; 7 nucleotides line up with TRBD1. Sample: whole blood. As DNA, the CDR3 is TGCAGTGCTACTACAGGGGCCTACGAGCAGTACTTC. As protein: CSATTGAYEQYF.